The present entry profiles one T cell receptor (beta chain) with its context. No antigen is known for it. Library creation used the immunoSEQ multiplex PCR assay. For the multiplex PCR, a mixture combining 60 forward primers for TCR Vbeta segments and 13 reverse primers for TCR Jbeta segments was used. A multiplex PCR assay on genomic DNA amplified the CDR3 region of rearranged TCR beta genes. On the Illumina HiSeq System, the amplified TCR beta libraries were sequenced as 87-base-pair reads. The paper's data handling went like this. A later analysis tallied roughly 80 million unique TCR beta chains across the 650 to 750 repertoires, and around 10 million of those chains were shared by two or more donors. Raw reads were error-corrected and collapsed into unique sequences by a nearest-neighbor algorithm in which closely related sequences were merged to remove PCR and sequencing errors. V, D and J gene segments were assigned by aligning CDR3 sequences to IMGT reference sequences. For a sequence to be retained, a match of at least six nucleotides was required to both a V gene segment and a J gene segment. Rearrangements were classified as productive when the CDR3 lacked stop codons and remained in frame with V and J, and all other rearrangements were classified as non-productive. CDR3 was defined by IMGT convention, running from the second conserved V-encoded cysteine to the conserved J-encoded phenylalanine. In an earlier analysis of 500 to 650 of the donors, sequences lacking an unambiguous match to a single V gene segment were excluded. An earlier analysis of just under 600 of the donors called V segments functional above 56.7% productive rearrangements and segregating when the between-donor standard deviation exceeded 5%. A statistical classification framework was built for diagnosing cytomegalovirus status from the catalog of TCR beta chain sequences. In a later analysis, V and J genes were assigned by comparing TCR nucleotide sequences against IMGT/GENE-DB human TR gene sequences. In a later analysis, CDR3 sequences and most-parsimonious VDJ recombination scenarios were assigned using the TCRdist pipeline. In a later analysis, every TCR beta chain was defined by the combination of its CDR3 amino acid sequence and its V-gene family, and reads without a unique V-gene family were dropped. To address suspected cross-contamination and a sequencing artifact, a later analysis removed 592 highly shared, low-generation-probability nucleotide sequences. In a later analysis, a clonal expansion index for each public chain was calculated from normalized within-repertoire ranks of inferred template counts. Generation probabilities in a later analysis came from a VDJ recombination model fitted to out-of-frame rearrangements, and those results were checked against IGoR. In a later analysis, TCR-TCR, TCR-HLA and TCR-CMV co-occurrence was scored with hypergeometric tests, and a repertoire-size bias correction was applied to TCR pairs. False discovery rates were estimated in a later analysis by permuting HLA or CMV assignments 20 times. In a later analysis, co-occurring TCRs were grouped with DBSCAN, and TCRdist sequence similarity was added when clustering was performed within HLA-allele-positive subsets. For co-occurrence clustering, repertoires with fewer than 30,000 or more than 120,000 public chains were excluded, along with roughly five repertoires with anomalous nucleotide sharing. In TCRdb, the immuneACCESS table is reduced to in-frame sequences with V and J assigned. These tables do not hold every clone; where another copy was compared, an unresolved V gene accounts for under half, and the others remain unexplained. V and J calls and clone size are copied from that table; D and trimming were computed from the DNA. This specimen's table enumerates approximately 80,000 clones. The ten largest clones capture around 1.2% of the sample.

This entry belongs to a study of cytomegalovirus exposure and HLA in healthy donors (dated by TCRdb to about 2017). Describing the broader study: According to an earlier analysis of 550 to 700 of the donors, about 190 million T cells yielded roughly 110 million unique TCR beta sequences and about 280 Gb of sequence data. About 310 gigabases of sequencing data and tens of millions of unique TCR sequences were included in an early release covering roughly 600 HLA-typed donors. The genetic ancestry cluster associated with self-reported Caucasian donors included around 76% of the approximately 430 genotyped donors. The aim of the study was to test whether cataloging public T cell receptors could identify signatures of past pathogen exposure. The study profiled the T cell repertoires of hundreds of subjects by immunosequencing and related them to cytomegalovirus serostatus. A separate validation cohort of about 110 different subjects was used in addition to the 666-subject first cohort. The study combined high-throughput TCR immunosequencing, statistical association of individual TCRs with disease status, and machine learning to predict cytomegalovirus infection status. A later analysis re-examined previously published TCR beta repertoires from hundreds of donors and added high-resolution HLA genotyping to investigate patterns of TCR occurrence. In the later analysis, no new phenotypic data were used to find candidate immune exposures; instead, reliance was placed on TCR beta sequences and their occurrence across donors. To decide whether each TCR beta V gene segment behaved as functional or pseudogenic, an earlier analysis of some 600 of the donors relied on high-throughput TCR beta sequencing. Donor age, sex, ethnicity and CMV serostatus were collected together with the repertoire data. A later genetic analysis used genome-wide SNP genotypes for about 60% of the roughly 700 donors, treating that subset as a discovery cohort. Every repertoire in the discovery cohort had been generated on one and the same sequencing platform. Class I and class II HLA loci were covered by the typing at four-digit resolution. Typing coverage varied by locus: roughly 629-640 donors for A, B, C, DRB1 and DQB1; more than 500 for DQA1; about 600 for DPA1; around 450 for DPB1. About five DR-DQ haplotypes were treated as single units for association and clustering because of strong linkage in the cohort. Among about 390 genotyped donors of the cohort, an average of roughly 240,000 unique TCR beta nucleotide sequences were sequenced per donor, 15% to 20% of them non-productive.

The cohort comprised some 700 healthy bone marrow donors. Cohort members were all nominally healthy when sampled, although unrecorded immune exposures were likely present. The donor tested CMV seronegative and was one of the 352 seronegative cohort members. A peripheral blood sample was collected from each donor, and TCR beta sequencing was performed on peripheral blood mononuclear cells. Genomic DNA was extracted from the blood cell samples with the Qiagen DNeasy Blood Extraction Kit. For CDR1 and CDR2, the germline V gene lists MNHNS and SASEGT. Between the V and J ends, shortened by 3 bases and 0 bases respectively, the junction contains 5 bases. Including the terminal cysteine and phenylalanine, the CDR3 comprises 13 residues. The read is trimmed to its CDR3 DNA, 39 bases read in frame from base 1. What the study reported, not specific to this receptor: The presence/absence analyses assumed that sequencing depth was roughly uniform across donors, and that assumption may not be true. Three of the identified cytomegalovirus-associated TCR beta chains were confirmed in vitro to be specific for cytomegalovirus antigens. Some IMGT-functional V segments, including TRBV6-2 and TRBV6-3, could not be told apart with the 87-base-pair reads, so those segments were excluded. The classifier was reported to diagnose cytomegalovirus status with high specificity and sensitivity in both the original and validation cohorts. A cluster of highly shared sequence variants was judged likely to be a technical artifact of the sequencing pipeline. Broadly in line with IMGT annotations, most TCR beta V segments showed up in productive rearrangements about 90% or about 30% of the time in an earlier analysis of 587 of the donors. A further reported finding was that TCR beta sequences accurately predicted the HLA-A and HLA-B alleles for most subjects in the first cohort. A later genetic analysis associated a missense DCLRE1C variant with V-gene and J-gene trimming of TCR beta chains, and an independent cohort replicated the association. Linkage disequilibrium might explain the correlated functional status among segregating V segments, but an unknown experimental factor could not be excluded. According to a later analysis, most CMV-associated TCR beta chains appeared to be HLA-restricted, and the HLA associations seemed to be driven largely by CMV exposure. Immune exposure information for the cohort was limited to CMV serostatus. Compared with equally common non-associated chains, HLA-associated TCR beta chains in a later analysis were more clonally expanded and had lower generation probabilities. The authors suggested that the approach could potentially be generalized to other disease states and immunological phenotypes. Because counts were too low, more than 15 rarely observed V segments, including chromosome 9 orphons, were left out of the earlier analysis of a few hundred of the donors. In a later analysis, the rate of TCR association differed among HLA loci, with DRB1 alleles having the most associated TCRs and HLA-C alleles having the fewest. A later analysis associated roughly 17,000 TCR beta sequences with specific HLA alleles at a false discovery rate of 0.05. When HLA alleles, especially DR and DQ, strongly co-occurred, attributing TCR associations to individual alleles was difficult. According to a later analysis, parvovirus B19, influenza, CMV and Epstein-Barr virus appeared linked to several top co-occurrence clusters. The study listed around 160 TCR beta chains as associated with cytomegalovirus. According to a later genetic analysis, donors in an Asian-associated ancestry cluster had fewer N-insertions in productive TCRs than the roughly 670-donor mean. Most TCR sequences were seen in very few donors, while some public TCRs were found in many individuals. HLA typing was unavailable for some donors at each locus, so association tests used only the typed subset. In this cohort, only TCR beta chains were sequenced, and detectable features were limited by the absence of alpha or paired-chain data.

The receptor comes from a woman aged 25 to 45 in good health and CMV-seronegative. Material: PBMCs. This chain is built from TRBV6-1 and TRBJ1-1, with the D gene not confidently named. The DNA sequence is as follows: TGTGCCAGCAGTGATCTCCTGAACACTGAAGCTTTCTTT. Translated, this is CASSDLLNTEAFF.